Here is one T cell receptor beta chain with its context. The CDR3 totals 17 residues. In germline, CDR1 is MNHEY, CDR2 SMNVEV (reference sequence). Trimming removed 5 bases from V and 5 bases from J; junction bases left unmatched: 13. Survey-level TCR beta sequencing used the immunoSEQ assay. The assay was immunoSEQ multiplex PCR, and TCRdb's table has in-frame clones only and misses some. The sample lists under 90,000 clones, 80% to 95% occurring once. The TCR was taken from a man aged 40-49 years with rheumatoid arthritis. This chain links TRBV27 with TRBJ2-2; TRBD1 agrees at 8 bases. Source material: PBMCs. The CDR3 sequence: CASSQASQGGKTGELFF. The CDR3 DNA follows: TGTGCCAGCAGTCAAGCTTCACAGGGGGGTAAAACCGGGGAGCTGTTTTTT.